A single sample is the source of the 16 T cell receptor beta chains below, sequenced in a study of cytomegalovirus exposure and HLA in healthy donors. The PCR made use of 60 Vbeta and 13 Jbeta primers. Generated by immunoSEQ multiplex PCR, the TCRdb table keeps only in-frame clones and is missing some. The table lists 200,000 to 250,000 clones, 85% of them singletons. Sample: PBMCs. The source is a human donor in good health.

The CDR3 nucleotides read TGTGCCAGCAGTGAAGTGGGAGAAGGAAACACCATATATTTT. This sequence encodes CASSEVGEGNTIYF. The J gene is TRBJ1-3, the V gene TRBV6-1; D is uncertain. The CDR3 loop spans 14 amino acids. The germline gives CDR1 MNHNS, CDR2 SASEGT. The V and J ends lost 1 base and 4 bases respectively, with 8 bases between them.

V gene TRBV9 combines with J gene TRBJ2-7; TRBD2 might be the D (7 bases). The germline V gene encodes CDR1 SGDLS and CDR2 YYNGEE. Deletions cut 3 bases from V and 6 bases from J, with 25 bases between. The CDR3 is 17 amino acids. CDR3 sequence reads: CASSAPLQGLGGSEQYF. In nucleotides, the CDR3 is TGTGCCAGCAGCGCCCCACTACAGGGACTGGGGGGGTCCGAGCAGTACTTC.

The chain has TRBV25-1 and TRBJ2-7; 8 nucleotides line up with TRBD2. This CDR3 comprises 14 residues. Germline CDR1 and CDR2: MGHDK and SYGVNS. J was trimmed by 7 bases and V by 4 bases; bases with no gene match: 9. The CDR3 DNA is TGTGCCAGCAGTGTTCGGAGCGGGAGTGGAGAGCAGTACTTC. This translates into CASSVRSGSGEQYF.

This clone was recorded once. The CDR3 spells CASSLEAGTGLEQFF. CDR3 DNA: TGTGCCAGCAGCTTAGAAGCCGGGACAGGTCTTGAGCAGTTCTTC. The chain uses TRBV13 and TRBJ2-1, with 8 nucleotides matching TRBD1. CDR1 is PRHDT, CDR2 FYEKMQ, per germline (reference sequence). V lost 1 base, J lost 9 bases, and 8 bases stayed unmatched. The CDR3 totals 15 residues. Together with reference TRBV13 and TRBJ2-1, the CDR3 gives the full variable domain: AAGVIQSPRHLIKEKRETATLKCYPIPRHDTVYWYQQGPGQDPQFLISFYEKMQSDKGSIPDRFSAQQFSDYHSELNMSSLELGDSALYFCASSLEAGTGLEQFFGPGTRLTVL.

V is TRBV5-1 and J is TRBJ2-7; D may be TRBD1 (6 bases). This CDR3 has 15 amino acids. V was clipped by 0 bases and J by 0 bases, with 10 bases between them. From germline, CDR1 is SGHRS and CDR2 YFSETQ. The CDR3 DNA is TGCGCCAGCAGCTTGGAATGGACAGCCTCCTACGAGCAGTACTTC. Amino acid sequence: CASSLEWTASYEQYF.

The chain recombines TRBV14 with TRBJ2-3; the match to TRBD2 covers 8 bases. The CDR3 runs to 14 residues. The trim removed 4 bases at V and 0 bases at J, leaving 0 bases unmatched. Germline V CDR1 and CDR2: SGHDN, FVKESK. CDR3 DNA: TGTGCCAGCAGCCGCGGGAGGAGCACAGATACGCAGTATTTT. As protein: CASSRGRSTDTQYF. Full variable domain (remainder filled in from reference TRBV14 and TRBJ2-3): EAGVTQFPSHSVIEKGQTVTLRCDPISGHDNLYWYRRVMGKEIKFLLHFVKESKQDESGMPNNRFLAERTGGTYSTLKVQPAELEDSGVYFCASSRGRSTDTQYFGPGTRLTVL.

The V call is TRBV11-3, the J call TRBJ2-1; no clear D. V dropped 4 bases and J dropped 10 bases, with 26 bases sitting between them. Looked up from germline, CDR1 is SGHNT and CDR2 is YENEEA. This CDR3 has 17 residues. CDR3 sequence (DNA): TGTGCCAGCAGCTCCCGTGCCATCGGCCGGAGAACCAGCGAGCAGTTCTTC. Its protein is CASSSRAIGRRTSEQFF.

The V gene is TRBV6-5, the J gene TRBJ2-1; 8 positions agree with TRBD1. Germline loops: CDR1 MNHEY, CDR2 SVGAGI. Trimming took 6 bases from V and 6 from J; bases not matched to a gene: 10. CDR3 length: 15 residues. CDR3 in amino acids: CASRLTGDAGNEQFF. CDR3 bases: TGTGCCAGCAGGCTGACAGGGGATGCGGGCAATGAGCAGTTCTTC.

CDR3 region: CSVRTLPYEQYF. The CDR3 coding sequence is TGCAGCGTGAGGACACTACCCTACGAGCAGTACTTC. The chain links TRBV29-1 to TRBJ2-5; D is perhaps TRBD1 (5 bases). Gene TRBJ2-7 matches the end of the DNA better, so the J call may be wrong. This CDR3 spans 12 amino acids. Germline V gene data show CDR1 as SQVTM and CDR2 as ANQGSEA.

This clone was observed a few times. The chain is built from TRBV7-2 and TRBJ2-7, with 11 bases fitting TRBD1. In germline, CDR1 is SGHTA, CDR2 FQGNSA. The CDR3 spans 15 residues. V trimming: 0 bases; J trimming: 3 bases; junction bases outside the gene matches: 1. The CDR3 loop reads CASSLAGTGGYEQYF. The CDR3 DNA is TGTGCCAGCAGCTTAGCGGGGACAGGGGGCTACGAGCAGTACTTC.

This clone was seen only once. J is TRBJ1-5 and V is TRBV7-9; 7 bases fit TRBD1. The CDR3 is 15 amino acids. Losses at the gene ends were 1 base for V and 3 bases for J; bases not matched to a gene: 3. The V gene's germline CDR1 is SEHNR and CDR2 FQNEAQ (reference sequence). The CDR3 sequence: CASSLGDSHNQPQHF. The CDR3 DNA is TGTGCCAGCAGCTTAGGGGACAGCCACAATCAGCCCCAGCATTTT.

The chain joins TRBV19 to TRBJ2-3; 11 positions agree with TRBD2. CDR1 LNHDA and CDR2 SQIVND come from the germline V gene (reference sequence). This CDR3 contains 18 residues. The V and J ends lost 4 bases and 6 bases, in that order; junction bases with no gene match: 15. The CDR3 loop reads CASSNLAGGEQGGDTQYF. The CDR3 DNA reads TGTGCCAGTAGTAACCTAGCGGGAGGCGAGCAGGGGGGGGATACGCAGTATTTT.

The J gene is TRBJ2-5, the V gene TRBV29-1, with D possibly matching TRBD1 (6 bases). Trimming stripped 2 bases from V and 2 bases from J, with 9 bases between. Germline CDR1 SQVTM, CDR2 ANQGSEA. This CDR3 has 13 amino acids. In DNA form, the CDR3 reads TGCAGCGTTGAAACAGGGTTGCAAGAGACCCAGTACTTC. Translated, it gives CSVETGLQETQYF.

This clone was observed a single time. At one boundary the junction diverges from the germline segment, which might be a read error. Other DNA variants within this sample encode the same CDR3. The chain combines TRBV7-9 with TRBJ2-7, with TRBD1 matching 7 bases. From germline, CDR1 is SEHNR and CDR2 FQNEAQ (reference sequence). The CDR3 runs 15 residues. CDR3 DNA sequence: TGTGCCAGCAGTTTTGGGACAGCGGTCTCCTACGAGCAGTACTTT. Its protein product is CASSFGTAVSYEQYF.

The gene calls are TRBV4-1 and TRBJ2-5; the D is unclear. This CDR3 has 14 amino acids. The ends were cut back, 1 base at V and 2 bases at J, with 8 bases in the middle. Germline values: CDR1 MGHRA, CDR2 YSYEKL. CDR3 sequence reads: CASSQVPGQETQYF. As DNA, the CDR3 is TGCGCCAGCAGCCAAGTCCCAGGACAAGAGACCCAGTACTTC.

With respect to this clone: This same CDR3 is encoded by further DNA sequences in the sample. The chain carries TRBV7-2 and TRBJ2-7, with TRBD2 matching 8 bases. The CDR3 extends over 14 amino acids. V trimming: 4 bases; J trimming: 1 base; junction bases outside the gene matches: 3. In germline, CDR1 is SGHTA, CDR2 FQGNSA. This CDR3 reads CASSSTSGSYEQYF. The CDR3 nucleotides are TGTGCCAGCAGCTCCACTAGCGGTTCCTACGAGCAGTACTTC.